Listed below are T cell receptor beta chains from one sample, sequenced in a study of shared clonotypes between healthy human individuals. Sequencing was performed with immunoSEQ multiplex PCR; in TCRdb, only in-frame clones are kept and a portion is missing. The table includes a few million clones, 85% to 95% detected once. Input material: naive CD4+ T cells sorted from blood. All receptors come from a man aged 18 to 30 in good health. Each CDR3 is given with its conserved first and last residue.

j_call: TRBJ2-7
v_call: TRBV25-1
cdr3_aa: CASRLAESSYEQYF

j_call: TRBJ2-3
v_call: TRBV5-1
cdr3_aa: CASRAGTTTDTQYF

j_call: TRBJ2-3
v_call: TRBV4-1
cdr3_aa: CASSQVGREIRDTQYF

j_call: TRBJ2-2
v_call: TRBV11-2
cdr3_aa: CASSLDFGSAAGELFF

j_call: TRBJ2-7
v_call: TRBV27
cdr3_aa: CASSFRPGSYEQYF

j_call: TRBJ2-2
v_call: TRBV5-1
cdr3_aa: CASSLAPGQAGELFF

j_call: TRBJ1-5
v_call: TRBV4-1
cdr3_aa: CASSYDKYSNQPQHF

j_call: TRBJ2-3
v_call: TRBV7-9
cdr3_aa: CASSPPGLASTDTQYF

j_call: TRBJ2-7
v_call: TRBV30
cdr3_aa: CAWKPLTPSYEQYF

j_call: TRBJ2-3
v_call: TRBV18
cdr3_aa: CASSPGLADTQYF

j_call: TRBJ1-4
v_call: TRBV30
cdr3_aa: CAWDSGEKLFF

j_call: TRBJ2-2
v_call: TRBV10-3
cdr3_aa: CAISGGQANTGELFF

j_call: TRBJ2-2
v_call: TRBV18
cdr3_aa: CASSPSGTLNTGELFF